The 12 T cell receptor beta chains reported below all come from one sample, sequenced in a study of cytomegalovirus exposure and HLA in healthy donors. PCR was performed using 60 Vbeta and 13 Jbeta primers. TCRdb's copy holds only in-frame clones and misses some; the assay was immunoSEQ multiplex PCR. Here the sample table reports about 170,000 clones. Material for sequencing was PBMCs. The receptors stem from a woman under 30 in good health and CMV-seropositive.

The chain employs TRBV7-9 and TRBJ1-2; D is undetermined. From germline, CDR1 is SEHNR and CDR2 FQNEAQ (reference sequence). V was cut by 1 base and J by 7 bases, with 7 bases left in between. This CDR3 is 12 amino acids long. CDR3 residues: CASSLEAGGYTF. The DNA for the CDR3 is TGTGCCAGCAGCTTAGAGGCAGGTGGCTACACCTTC.

The V call is TRBV25-1, the J call TRBJ2-3; 7 bases align to TRBD2. V was pared by 9 bases and J by 0 bases, with 3 bases of the junction left unmatched. The CDR3 covers 13 residues. Germline loops: CDR1 MGHDK, CDR2 SYGVNS. CDR3 DNA: TGTGCCAGTTCAGCGGGGAGCACAGATACGCAGTATTTT. Translation: CASSAGSTDTQYF.

CDR3 sequence: CASSPGRARGSTGELFF. DNA for the CDR3: TGTGCCAGCAGCCCAGGGCGGGCGCGGGGATCCACCGGGGAGCTGTTTTTT. The V and J genes are TRBV7-9 and TRBJ2-2; D might be TRBD2 (6 bases). Germline CDR1 SEHNR, CDR2 FQNEAQ (reference sequence). Trimming shortened V by 5 bases and J by 4 bases, and 20 bases separated the two germline ends. The CDR3 contains 17 residues.

Regarding this clone: One end of the junction fails to match germline, which may point to a read error. The rearrangement links TRBV7-7 to TRBJ1-1; D is unresolved. This CDR3 region has 15 residues. CDR1 SSHAT and CDR2 FNYEAQ come from the germline V gene (reference sequence). CDR3 sequence reads: CASSQWREGYTEAFF. As DNA, the CDR3 is TGTGCTAGCAGCCAATGGAGGGAAGGGTACACTGAAGCTTTCTTT.

The chain employs TRBV13 and TRBJ2-1; 7 bases align to TRBD1. After removal of 5 bases from V and 7 bases from J, the junction contained 8 bases not matched to a gene. Per germline, CDR1 PRHDT and CDR2 FYEKMQ (reference sequence). This CDR3 spans 14 amino acids. CDR3: CASSPRQGGNEQFF. CDR3 sequence (DNA): TGTGCCAGCAGCCCCCGACAGGGTGGAAATGAGCAGTTCTTC.

This rearrangement joins TRBV7-2 to TRBJ2-7; 11 bases agree with TRBD2. The V gene's germline CDR1 is SGHTA and CDR2 FQGNSA. V shed 6 bases and J 1 base; nucleotides not matched to a gene: 11. The length of the CDR3 is 17 residues. CDR3 in DNA: TGTGCCAGCAGTCATAGACTAGCGGGGCGACCTTCCTACGAGCAGTACTTC. This sequence encodes CASSHRLAGRPSYEQYF.

V usage is TRBV5-4 and J usage is TRBJ1-1; D call uncertain. The V gene lost 5 bases and the J gene lost 7 bases, with 12 bases spanning the gap. There are 12 residues in the CDR3. From germline, CDR1 is SGHNT and CDR2 YYREEE (reference sequence). Written as DNA, the CDR3 is TGTGCCAGCAGTTCCCAGGTTGGTGAAGCTTTCTTT. It is translated as CASSSQVGEAFF. Complete variable domain (other parts from reference TRBV5-4 and TRBJ1-1): ETGVTQSPTHLIKTRGQQVTLRCSSQSGHNTVSWYQQALGQGPQFIFQYYREEENGRGNFPPRFSGLQFPNYSSELNVNALELDDSALYLCASSSQVGEAFFGQGTRLTVV.

DNA for the CDR3: TGTGCCAGCAGCGTAGCGGGAGGGGGCGGGAAGGACAACAATGAGCAGTTCTTC. The encoded protein is CASSVAGGGGKDNNEQFF. The V and J genes are TRBV9 and TRBJ2-1; weak D call: TRBD2 (8 bases). Germline lookup yields CDR1 SGDLS and CDR2 YYNGEE. Between the trimmed V and J ends, which lost 0 bases and 5 bases, there was a span of 21 bases. The CDR3 runs to 18 residues.

The chain links TRBV13 to TRBJ1-1; 7 positions match TRBD1. Germline CDR1 PRHDT, CDR2 FYEKMQ (reference sequence). There are 14 residues in the CDR3. The V gene end was trimmed by 5 bases and the J gene end by 6 bases; junction bases not matched to a gene: 9. The CDR3 DNA reads TGTGCCAGCAGCGGCACAGGGGAGTTCGCTGAAGCTTTCTTT. It is translated as CASSGTGEFAEAFF.

V gene TRBV5-4 combines with J gene TRBJ2-1; 12 bases map to TRBD2. After removal of 4 bases from V and 6 bases from J, the junction contained 5 bases not matched to a gene. The CDR3 loop spans 15 amino acids. Germline CDR1 is SGHNT and CDR2 is YYREEE (reference sequence). The chain's CDR3 is CASSHLAGGFNEQFF. In nucleotides, the CDR3 is TGTGCCAGCAGCCACCTAGCGGGAGGGTTCAATGAGCAGTTCTTC.

The V gene is TRBV2, the J gene TRBJ1-6; 11 nucleotides line up with TRBD1. The V gene end was trimmed by 6 bases and the J gene end by 0 bases; junction bases not matched to a gene: 1. CDR1 SNHLY and CDR2 FYNNEI come from the germline V gene. CDR3 length: 16 amino acids. This CDR3 reads CASRDRGLSYNSPLHF. CDR3 nucleotide sequence: TGTGCCAGCAGGGACAGGGGGCTCTCCTATAATTCACCCCTCCACTTT.

V and J are TRBV2 and TRBJ2-2; 8 bases agree with TRBD2. The CDR3 consists of 15 residues. V dropped 3 bases and J dropped 6; count of bases not matched to a gene: 6. Germline V gives CDR1 SNHLY, CDR2 FYNNEI. CDR3 in amino acids: CASSDARGGAGELFF. The CDR3 DNA reads as TGTGCCAGCAGTGACGCACGGGGGGGCGCCGGGGAGCTGTTTTTT.